This T cell receptor beta chain was sequenced for a study of blood T cells in healthy people across ages. The CDR3 covers 14 residues. V lost 3 bases, J lost 1 base, and 2 bases stayed unmatched. In germline, CDR1 is DFQATT, CDR2 SNEGSKA (reference sequence). Then a second PCR, running roughly 7 to 11 cycles, was carried out with a sample-barcoded 5' primer and a J-beta primer mix. TCRdb processed the 5' RACE reads anew with MiXCR; each CDR3 protein has one entry. Here the sample spans roughly 2 million distinct CDR3 sequences, less than 50% being singletons. Sequencing used blood. The chain carries TRBV20-1 and TRBJ2-3, with 9 bases matching TRBD1. The clonotype originates from a woman between 40 and 55 years old in good health. CDR3 amino acids: CSASRQGGTDTQYF. CDR3 nucleotide sequence: TGCAGTGCTAGCCGACAGGGGGGCACAGATACGCAGTATTTT.